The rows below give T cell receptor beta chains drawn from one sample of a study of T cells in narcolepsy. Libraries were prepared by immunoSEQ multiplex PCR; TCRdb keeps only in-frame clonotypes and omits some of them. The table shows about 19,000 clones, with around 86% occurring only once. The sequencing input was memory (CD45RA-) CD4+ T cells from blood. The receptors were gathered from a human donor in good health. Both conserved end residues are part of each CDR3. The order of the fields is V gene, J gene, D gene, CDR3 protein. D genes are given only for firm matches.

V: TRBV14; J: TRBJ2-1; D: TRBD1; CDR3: CASSRGQGALSEQFF
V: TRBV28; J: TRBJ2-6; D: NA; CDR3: CASSLQGYGANVLTF
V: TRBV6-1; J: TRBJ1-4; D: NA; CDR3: CASSVNRALDEKLFF
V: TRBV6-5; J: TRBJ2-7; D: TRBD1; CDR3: CASSRDRGLYEQYF
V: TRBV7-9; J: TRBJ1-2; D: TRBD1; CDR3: CASSLFRTGDGYTF
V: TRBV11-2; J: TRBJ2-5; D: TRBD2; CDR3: CASSFGTSESETQYF
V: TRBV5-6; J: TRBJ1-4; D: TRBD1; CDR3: CASSPARDRVAEKLFF
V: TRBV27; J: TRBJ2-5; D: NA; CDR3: CASSFVGETQYF
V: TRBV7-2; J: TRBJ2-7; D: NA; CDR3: CASSQEPPWGEQYF
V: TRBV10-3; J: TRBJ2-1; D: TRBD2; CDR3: CAISDRSGGAVLNEQFF
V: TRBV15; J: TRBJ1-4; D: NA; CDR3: CATSRAGGGSEKLFF
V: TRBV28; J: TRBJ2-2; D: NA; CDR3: CASCTPTGELFF
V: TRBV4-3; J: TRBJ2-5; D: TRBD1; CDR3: CASSQKDRRCQETQYF
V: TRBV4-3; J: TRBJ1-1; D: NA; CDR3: CASSVDRHTEAFF
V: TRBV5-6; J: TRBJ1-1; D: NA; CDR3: CASTAPTGIGHTEAFF